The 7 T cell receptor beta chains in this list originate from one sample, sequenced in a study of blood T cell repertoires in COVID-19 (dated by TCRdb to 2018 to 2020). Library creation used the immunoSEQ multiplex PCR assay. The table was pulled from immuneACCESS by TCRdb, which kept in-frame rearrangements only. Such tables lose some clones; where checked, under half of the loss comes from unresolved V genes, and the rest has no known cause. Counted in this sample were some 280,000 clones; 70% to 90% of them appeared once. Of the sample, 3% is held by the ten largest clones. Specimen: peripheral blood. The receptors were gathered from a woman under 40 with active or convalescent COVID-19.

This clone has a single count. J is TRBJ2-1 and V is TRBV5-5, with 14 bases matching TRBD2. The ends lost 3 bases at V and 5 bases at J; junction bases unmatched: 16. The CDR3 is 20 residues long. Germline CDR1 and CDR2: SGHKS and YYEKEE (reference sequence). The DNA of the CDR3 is TGTGCCAGCAGCTCCCCCCGACTAGCGGGGGGGCCGATAGAAGACAATGAGCAGTTCTTC. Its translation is CASSSPRLAGGPIEDNEQFF.

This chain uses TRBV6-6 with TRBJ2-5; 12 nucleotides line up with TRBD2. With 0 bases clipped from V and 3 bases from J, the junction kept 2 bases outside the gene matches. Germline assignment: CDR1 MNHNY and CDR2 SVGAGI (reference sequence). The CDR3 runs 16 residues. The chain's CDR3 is CASSYSTSGGKETQYF. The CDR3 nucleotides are TGTGCCAGCAGTTACTCGACTAGCGGGGGTAAAGAGACCCAGTACTTC.

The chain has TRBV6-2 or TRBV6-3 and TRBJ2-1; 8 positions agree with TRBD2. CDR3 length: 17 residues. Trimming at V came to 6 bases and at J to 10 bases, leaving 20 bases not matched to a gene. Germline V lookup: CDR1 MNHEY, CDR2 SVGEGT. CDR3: CASSHPSGGYVMREQFF. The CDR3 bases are TGTGCCAGCAGCCACCCCAGCGGGGGCTATGTTATGCGGGAGCAGTTCTTC.

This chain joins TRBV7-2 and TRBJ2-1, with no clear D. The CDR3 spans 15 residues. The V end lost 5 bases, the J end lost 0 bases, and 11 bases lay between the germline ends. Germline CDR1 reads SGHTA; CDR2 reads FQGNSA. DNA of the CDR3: TGTGCCAGCAGCCCACGGGTACTCTCCTACAATGAGCAGTTCTTC. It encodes CASSPRVLSYNEQFF.

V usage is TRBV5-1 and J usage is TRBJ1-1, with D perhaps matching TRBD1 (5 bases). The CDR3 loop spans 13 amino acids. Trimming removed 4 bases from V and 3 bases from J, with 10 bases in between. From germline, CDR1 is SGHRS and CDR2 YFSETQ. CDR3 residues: CASSHRGDTEAFF. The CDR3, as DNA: TGCGCCAGCAGCCATCGGGGGGACACTGAAGCTTTCTTT.

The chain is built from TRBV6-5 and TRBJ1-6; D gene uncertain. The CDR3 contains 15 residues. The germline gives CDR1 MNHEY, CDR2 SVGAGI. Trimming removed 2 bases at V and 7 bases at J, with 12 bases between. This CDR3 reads CASSYDGLTNSPLHF. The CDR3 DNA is TGTGCCAGCAGTTACGACGGACTAACAAATTCACCCCTCCACTTT.

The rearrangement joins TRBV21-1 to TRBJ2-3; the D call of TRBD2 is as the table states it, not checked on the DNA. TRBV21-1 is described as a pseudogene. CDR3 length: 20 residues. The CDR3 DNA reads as TGTGCCAGCAGCAATCCAGGTAGGCGGGGGGCCCGGGTTCGTCCCCATACGCAGTATTTT. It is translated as CASSNPGRRGARVRPHTQYF.